This TCR beta chain was profiled in a study of blood T cell repertoires in COVID-19. Study-level information: Nucleic acid was either cDNA or gDNA, and it came from T cells, B-cell-depleted T cells, or PBMCs.

In its sample, this clone was seen a few times. The authors' processing: Cell counts per sample came from amplifying reference gene primers. Method: immunoSEQ multiplex PCR; TCRdb's copy keeps in-frame clones and lacks some. That table gives V, J and clone size, and the DNA gave D and trimming. The table includes some 140,000 clones, 70% to 85% detected once. Trimming removed 6 bases from V and 3 bases from J, with 11 bases in between. The CDR3 is 14 amino acids. Germline CDR1 is MNHEY and CDR2 is SVGAGI. This sequence joins TRBV6-5 and TRBJ1-4, with D maybe TRBD1 (5 bases). The sequenced sample was peripheral blood. The sequence was collected from a man in his sixties with acute or convalescent COVID-19. The CDR3 here is CASRTGLSNEKLFF. DNA for the CDR3: TGTGCCAGCAGAACGGGACTCTCTAATGAAAAACTGTTTTTT.